The source of this TCR beta chain is a study of blood T cell repertoires in COVID-19. V was shortened by 5 bases and J by 1 base, with 8 bases between the two germline ends. CDR3 length: 14 residues. Germline CDR1 and CDR2: SNHLY and FYNNEI. Using immunoSEQ multiplex PCR, the repertoire was profiled, and TCRdb retains in-frame clones only, with some absent. Among about 210,000 clones, under 85% were seen once, and the ten largest hold roughly 7%. Sequencing input: peripheral blood. The chain is built from TRBV2 and TRBJ2-2, with TRBD1 as a possible D gene (5 bases). This clonotype was sampled from a woman over 75 with COVID-19, enrolled during active disease. This CDR3 reads CASSRQGNTGELFF. The CDR3 region has the DNA TGTGCCAGCAGTCGTCAGGGGAACACCGGGGAGCTGTTTTTT.